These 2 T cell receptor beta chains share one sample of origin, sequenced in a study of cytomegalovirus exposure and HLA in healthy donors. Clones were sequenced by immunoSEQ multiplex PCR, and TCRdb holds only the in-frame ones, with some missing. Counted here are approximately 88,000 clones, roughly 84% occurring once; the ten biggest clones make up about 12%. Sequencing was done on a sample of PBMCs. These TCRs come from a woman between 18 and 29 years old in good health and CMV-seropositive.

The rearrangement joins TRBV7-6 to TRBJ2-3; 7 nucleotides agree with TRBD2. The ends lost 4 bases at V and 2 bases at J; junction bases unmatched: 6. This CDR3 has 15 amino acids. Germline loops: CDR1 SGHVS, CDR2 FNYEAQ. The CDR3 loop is CASSSGLPVTDTQYF. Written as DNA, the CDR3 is TGTGCCAGCAGCTCGGGACTACCAGTCACAGATACGCAGTATTTT.

The CDR3 region is CASSDVLAGGDTQYF. CDR3 bases: TGTGCCAGCAGTGATGTGCTAGCGGGGGGGGATACGCAGTATTTT. The chain has TRBV25-1 and TRBJ2-3, with TRBD2 matching 12 bases. The trim removed 3 bases at V and 6 bases at J, leaving 4 bases unmatched. The germline CDR1 and CDR2 sequences are MGHDK and SYGVNS. The CDR3 consists of 15 residues.